The 32 T cell receptor beta chains in this list originate from one sample, sequenced in a study of blood T cell repertoires in COVID-19. Only in-frame clones appear in the TCRdb table, and some are missing; sequencing was by immunoSEQ multiplex PCR. The sample lists under 200,000 clones, 74% occurring once. Sequenced input: peripheral blood. The receptors come from an elderly woman with acute or convalescent COVID-19.

The rearrangement joins TRBV7-9 to TRBJ1-4, with D maybe TRBD1 (6 bases). Germline CDR1 is SEHNR and CDR2 is FQNEAQ (reference sequence). The V and J ends lost 1 base and 8 bases respectively, with 26 bases between them. This CDR3 contains 19 residues. For the CDR3, the DNA is TGTGCCAGCAGCTTAGTGAGGAGGACAGCATTTATTAGTACGGAAAAACTGTTTTTT. As protein: CASSLVRRTAFISTEKLFF. Looking up the rest from reference TRBV7-9 and TRBJ1-4 gives the full variable domain: DTGVSQNPRHKITKRGQNVTFRCDPISEHNRLYWYRQTLGQGPEFLTYFQNEAQLEKSRLLSDRFSAERPKGSFSTLEIQRTEQGDSAMYLCASSLVRRTAFISTEKLFFGSGTQLSVL.

The sample holds a few counts of this clone. Here the CDR3 DNA reads TGTGCCTGGAGTGTGGGGACAGGGTCCTACGAGCAGTACTTC. This gives the protein CAWSVGTGSYEQYF. The chain recombines TRBV30 with TRBJ2-7; TRBD1 matches 9 bases. CDR1 GTSNPN and CDR2 SVGIG come from the germline V gene (reference sequence). CDR3 length: 14 amino acids. Unmatched junction bases numbered 1, after V lost 0 bases and J lost 1 base.

The chain is built from TRBV27 and TRBJ2-3, with TRBD2 matching 13 bases. CDR3 size: 19 residues. Germline V gene sequence: CDR1 MNHEY, CDR2 SMNVEV (reference sequence). V gave up 1 base and J gave up 2 bases; unmatched junction bases: 9. The CDR3, as DNA: TGTGCCAGCAGTTTATACTCCCCGGGACTAGCGGGAAACACAGATACGCAGTATTTT. This sequence encodes CASSLYSPGLAGNTDTQYF.

The V call is TRBV25-1, the J call TRBJ2-7; D gene unclear. The CDR3 has 11 amino acids. Germline V gene lookup returns CDR1 MGHDK and CDR2 SYGVNS. V was pared by 5 bases and J by 4 bases, with 6 bases between. CDR3 coding DNA: TGTGCCAGCAGTCCCTCGTACGAGCAGTACTTC. Protein product: CASSPSYEQYF.

In its sample, this clone was seen once. The chain employs TRBV4-2 and TRBJ2-7, with 12 nucleotides matching TRBD2. The germline V gene has CDR1 LGHNA and CDR2 YNFKEQ. This CDR3 is built from 17 residues. V lost 4 bases, J lost 2 bases, and 9 bases stayed unmatched. CDR3 protein: CASSRSGLAGRTYEQYF. The CDR3 DNA sequence: TGTGCCAGCAGCCGCTCTGGACTAGCGGGAAGAACCTACGAGCAGTACTTC.

The chain has TRBV6-5 and TRBJ1-2; 8 nucleotides match TRBD1. CDR3 length: 13 amino acids. V lost 6 bases, J lost 4 bases, and 4 bases stayed unmatched. CDR1 is MNHEY and CDR2 is SVGAGI in the germline V gene. CDR3 sequence: CASRGQAGYGYTF. DNA of the CDR3: TGTGCCAGCAGGGGACAGGCGGGCTATGGCTACACCTTC.

In its sample, this clone was seen a few times. The chain is built from TRBV9 and TRBJ2-3, with TRBD2 identical over 8 bases. The germline CDR1 and CDR2 sequences are SGDLS and YYNGEE. The CDR3 has 18 amino acids. Trimming removed 3 bases from V and 2 bases from J; junction bases left unmatched: 14. CDR3 in amino acids: CASSGIGGGRTSTDTQYF. CDR3 nucleotides: TGTGCCAGCAGCGGGATTGGGGGCGGGAGGACCTCCACAGATACGCAGTATTTT.

The rearrangement links TRBV5-1 to TRBJ2-3, with D possibly TRBD2 on 5 matching bases. Between the trimmed V and J ends, which lost 4 bases and 4 bases, there was a span of 22 bases. Germline V CDR1 and CDR2: SGHRS, YFSETQ. This CDR3 spans 17 amino acids. In nucleotides, the CDR3 is TGCGCCAGCAGCGTAACTCTCAGGACCGGGAATGCAGATACGCAGTATTTT. It yields the protein CASSVTLRTGNADTQYF.

This chain connects TRBV5-6 to TRBJ1-4; 8 nucleotides agree with TRBD1. The CDR3 is 14 residues long. Trimming took 0 bases from V and 7 from J; bases not matched to a gene: 2. Germline V gives CDR1 SGHDT, CDR2 YYEEEE. The CDR3 DNA is TGTGCCAGCAGCTTGGGGACAGGGAGTGAAAAACTGTTTTTT. This encodes CASSLGTGSEKLFF.

V is TRBV7-9 and J is TRBJ2-3; tentative D call: TRBD2 (6 bases). Trimming took 2 bases from V and 1 from J, leaving 13 bases between them. The germline gives CDR1 SEHNR, CDR2 FQNEAQ (reference sequence). This CDR3 contains 16 residues. CDR3 in DNA: TGTGCCAGCAGCTTAAACTCCGCGGGACGCACAGATACGCAGTATTTT. Residues: CASSLNSAGRTDTQYF.

The chain is built from TRBV30 and TRBJ2-5; D is perhaps TRBD1 (6 bases). Germline assignment: CDR1 GTSNPN and CDR2 SVGIG (reference sequence). The CDR3 covers 13 residues. With 0 bases removed from V and 5 bases from J, the gap between germline ends came to 10 bases. DNA of the CDR3: TGTGCCTGGAGTGTTTCAGGGGCGGAGACCCAGTACTTC. Residues: CAWSVSGAETQYF.

The chain couples TRBV25-1 to TRBJ1-1; the D is unclear. V was cut by 2 bases and J by 4 bases, with 5 bases left in between. Germline V lookup: CDR1 MGHDK, CDR2 SYGVNS. This CDR3 is built from 12 residues. CDR3 DNA sequence: TGTGCCAGCAGTGAAGAGGGCACTGAAGCTTTCTTT. The encoded protein is CASSEEGTEAFF.

The CDR3 sequence is CASSIGWDRGHEQYF. The DNA of the CDR3 is TGTGCCAGTAGTATAGGATGGGACAGGGGGCACGAGCAGTACTTC. The chain links TRBV19 to TRBJ2-7; 12 nucleotides line up with TRBD1. Per the germline V gene, CDR1 is LNHDA and CDR2 is SQIVND (reference sequence). Unmatched junction bases numbered 3, after V lost 1 base and J lost 5 bases. The CDR3 is 15 residues long.

V and J are TRBV27 and TRBJ2-5; tentative D call: TRBD2 (6 bases). Germline V gene data show CDR1 as MNHEY and CDR2 as SMNVEV (reference sequence). The CDR3 totals 15 residues. The germline V and J ends were trimmed by 3 bases and 3 bases, with 14 bases remaining between them. The CDR3 region is CASSLGLGRKETQYF. In DNA form, the CDR3 reads TGTGCCAGCAGTTTGGGCCTTGGGAGGAAAGAGACCCAGTACTTC.

The V call is TRBV3-1 (or the pseudogene TRBV3-2), the J call TRBJ2-5; 7 nucleotides line up with TRBD2. With V trimmed by 4 bases and J by 2 bases, 13 bases remained unmatched. The CDR3 spans 17 residues. The germline CDR1 and CDR2 sequences are LGHDT and YNNKEL (reference sequence). CDR3 nucleotides: TGTGCCAGCAGCCCCCTGGGGCTAGCGGAGCTACAAGAGACCCAGTACTTC. This sequence encodes CASSPLGLAELQETQYF.

The count of this clone is one. The J gene is TRBJ2-7, the V gene TRBV6-6; no reliable D call. Germline V gene lookup returns CDR1 MNHNY and CDR2 SVGAGI (reference sequence). The CDR3 has 12 residues. Trimming pared 5 bases from V and 3 bases from J, leaving 8 bases between. CDR3 sequence: CASSPVLYEQYF. In DNA form, the CDR3 reads TGTGCCAGCAGTCCGGTCCTCTACGAGCAGTACTTC.

J is TRBJ2-1 and V is TRBV4-2; D is uncertain. The CDR3 is made up of 14 amino acids. CDR1 is LGHNA, CDR2 YNFKEQ, per germline. V lost 4 bases, J lost 5 bases, and 12 bases lay in between. CDR3 loop: CASSLGGGNNEQFF. The CDR3 DNA reads as TGTGCCAGCAGCCTGGGTGGCGGTAACAATGAGCAGTTCTTC.

The V call is TRBV5-1, the J call TRBJ2-3, with no clear D. This CDR3 is 14 amino acids long. With 5 bases removed from V and 2 bases from J, the gap between germline ends came to 12 bases. Per the germline V gene, CDR1 is SGHRS and CDR2 is YFSETQ. The DNA of the CDR3 is TGCGCCAGCAGGGCGGTGGTGAACACAGATACGCAGTATTTT. Translation gives CASRAVVNTDTQYF.

In this sample, this clone turned up once. This chain connects TRBV5-4 to TRBJ2-7, with 7 nucleotides matching TRBD2. Germline CDR1 is SGHNT and CDR2 is YYREEE (reference sequence). J lost 2 bases, V lost 4 bases, and 9 bases had no gene match. The CDR3 covers 15 residues. In nucleotides, the CDR3 is TGTGCCAGCAGCCAAGGTGGGAGGGGCCCCTACGAGCAGTACTTC. It yields the protein CASSQGGRGPYEQYF.

This rearrangement joins TRBV19 to TRBJ2-3; 7 positions match TRBD1. Germline V CDR1 and CDR2: LNHDA, SQIVND (reference sequence). This CDR3 comprises 14 residues. Germline trimming cut 3 bases from V and 2 bases from J; bases unmatched to any gene: 2. The CDR3 is CASSMGTVTDTQYF. Here the CDR3 DNA reads TGTGCCAGTAGTATGGGGACAGTCACAGATACGCAGTATTTT.

This clone was counted a few times. The chain is built from TRBV30 and TRBJ1-2; no reliable D call. Trimming pared 2 bases from V and 8 bases from J, leaving 9 bases between. The germline gives CDR1 GTSNPN, CDR2 SVGIG (reference sequence). The CDR3 is 11 residues long. The CDR3 loop is CAWSRRLGYTF. The CDR3 nucleotides read TGTGCCTGGAGTCGGAGGTTAGGCTACACCTTC.

The table lists this clone with a count of one. For the CDR3, the DNA is TGTGCCTGGAGTGTTAAGGGGAACCTCTACAATGAGCAGTTCTTC. Residues: CAWSVKGNLYNEQFF. The rearrangement links TRBV30 to TRBJ2-1, with D perhaps TRBD1 (5 bases). V was cut by 0 bases and J by 3 bases, with 12 bases left in between. The germline V gene has CDR1 GTSNPN and CDR2 SVGIG (reference sequence). The CDR3 spans 15 residues.

The V call is TRBV24-1, the J call TRBJ2-6; D remains ambiguous. The CDR3 loop spans 13 amino acids. The germline V gene has CDR1 KGHDR and CDR2 SFDVKD. The V end lost 3 bases, the J end lost 4 bases, and 3 bases lay between the germline ends. CDR3 in DNA: TGTGCCACCAGTGATCCAGGGGCCAACGTCCTGACTTTC. This encodes CATSDPGANVLTF.

The chain has TRBV29-1 and TRBJ2-3; the D gene is possibly TRBD2 (6 bases). The CDR3 runs 16 residues. In germline, CDR1 is SQVTM, CDR2 ANQGSEA. The V end lost 4 bases, the J end lost 0 bases, and 17 bases lay between the germline ends. The CDR3 loop reads CSVGGYLAESTDTQYF. For the CDR3, the DNA is TGCAGCGTTGGGGGGTACTTAGCGGAAAGCACAGATACGCAGTATTTT.

This chain connects TRBV2 to TRBJ2-2; D might be TRBD1 (5 bases). Between the trimmed V and J ends, which lost 9 bases and 0 bases, there was a span of 5 bases. Per the germline V gene, CDR1 is SNHLY and CDR2 is FYNNEI. This CDR3 has 12 residues. This chain's CDR3 is CARTANTGELFF. The DNA of the CDR3 is TGTGCCAGGACAGCGAACACCGGGGAGCTGTTTTTT.

The chain joins TRBV5-6 to TRBJ2-2; 7 bases align to TRBD2. Germline trimming cut 4 bases from V and 0 bases from J; bases unmatched to any gene: 3. Looked up from germline, CDR1 is SGHDT and CDR2 is YYEEEE. The CDR3 has 15 residues. CDR3 sequence reads: CASSLLAANTGELFF. The CDR3 nucleotides are TGTGCCAGCAGCCTCCTAGCGGCGAACACCGGGGAGCTGTTTTTT. Drawing the rest from reference TRBV5-6 and TRBJ2-2, the complete variable domain is DAGVTQSPTHLIKTRGQQVTLRCSPKSGHDTVSWYQQALGQGPQFIFQYYEEEERQRGNFPDRFSGHQFPNYSSELNVNALLLGDSALYLCASSLLAANTGELFFGEGSRLTVL.

This chain connects TRBV30 to TRBJ2-3, with 10 positions matching TRBD2. The CDR3 has 15 residues. V gave up 2 bases and J gave up 0 bases; unmatched junction bases: 2. The germline CDR1 and CDR2 sequences are GTSNPN and SVGIG (reference sequence). CDR3 amino acids: CAWSPTSGSTDTQYF. The CDR3 bases are TGTGCCTGGAGTCCGACTAGCGGGAGCACAGATACGCAGTATTTT. Full variable domain (rest looked up from reference TRBV30 and TRBJ2-3): SQTIHQWPATLVQPVGSPLSLECTVEGTSNPNLYWYRQAAGRGLQLLFYSVGIGQISSEVPQNLSASRPQDRQFILSSKKLLLSDSGFYLCAWSPTSGSTDTQYFGPGTRLTVL.

The rearrangement uses TRBV28 and TRBJ2-1; maybe TRBD2 (7 bases). Germline lookup yields CDR1 MDHEN and CDR2 SYDVKM. The CDR3 runs 15 residues. V was cut by 4 bases and J by 8 bases, with 18 bases left in between. The CDR3 DNA sequence: TGTGCCAGCAGTTGGGGCGCCTCGGGGGGCTATGAGCAGTTCTTC. Translating gives CASSWGASGGYEQFF.

The gene calls are TRBV19 and TRBJ1-4; D gene uncertain. Germline V gives CDR1 LNHDA, CDR2 SQIVND (reference sequence). CDR3 length: 13 amino acids. V dropped 5 bases and J dropped 2 bases, with 6 bases sitting between them. Here the CDR3 DNA reads TGTGCCAGTAGTCGTCAGACTAATGAAAAACTGTTTTTT. Protein sequence: CASSRQTNEKLFF.

In this sample, this clone turned up once. The V call is TRBV3-1 (or the pseudogene TRBV3-2), the J call TRBJ1-1; weak D call: TRBD1 (5 bases). The germline CDR1 and CDR2 sequences are LGHDT and YNNKEL (reference sequence). The CDR3 has 14 amino acids. The germline V and J ends were trimmed by 2 bases and 4 bases, with 11 bases remaining between them. In DNA form, the CDR3 reads TGTGCCAGCAGCCAACCAGGGTCAGGCACTGAAGCTTTCTTT. Its protein is CASSQPGSGTEAFF.

On this clone itself: Other DNA sequences within the sample encode an identical CDR3. This chain uses TRBV7-2 with TRBJ2-3; the match to TRBD2 covers 13 bases. The length of the CDR3 is 16 residues. Germline CDR1 is SGHTA and CDR2 is FQGNSA. Germline trimming cut 1 base from V and 6 bases from J; bases unmatched to any gene: 4. The CDR3 DNA reads TGTGCCAGCAGCTTAGAACTAGCGGGGGGGGTCGATACGCAGTATTTT. It encodes CASSLELAGGVDTQYF.

The V and J genes are TRBV7-7 and TRBJ2-1; maybe TRBD2 (6 bases). The CDR3 runs to 14 residues. V lost 5 bases and J 8 bases, leaving 16 bases between the germline ends. Germline V CDR1 and CDR2: SSHAT, FNYEAQ (reference sequence). The chain's CDR3 is CASSRTTQEDEQFF. The CDR3 nucleotides are TGTGCCAGCAGCAGGACTACCCAAGAAGATGAGCAGTTCTTC.